This T cell receptor beta chain was sequenced during a study of T-cell memory formation after mild COVID-19. TCRdb re-analysed the 5' RACE reads in MiXCR, keeping a single row per CDR3 protein. There are roughly 200,000 distinct CDR3 sequences in the sample; approximately 16% occur only once, and 2% to 2.5% lies in the top ten. V shed 4 bases and J shed 4 bases, with 12 bases lying between them. Looked up from germline, CDR1 is SGHNT and CDR2 is YYREEE (reference sequence). The CDR3 is made up of 14 amino acids. This clonotype was detected a few times. The clonotype was recovered from an adult woman who had mild COVID-19 (a few samples of this study predate the infection). Cell type and time point are not known. The specimen was PBMCs or a T cell subset sorted from them (not recorded which). This chain connects TRBV5-4 to TRBJ2-1; D remains ambiguous. The CDR3 region has the DNA TGTGCCAGCAGCCCAGAAGCGATATACAATGAGCAGTTCTTC. It specifies CASSPEAIYNEQFF.